Below, 28 T cell receptor beta chains from the same sample are listed, as sequenced in a study of blood T cell repertoires in COVID-19. The data were produced by immunoSEQ multiplex PCR, yet TCRdb's version contains in-frame clones alone and is incomplete. The repertoire holds about 40,000 clones, about nine tenths seen once, with about 22% in the top ten. The sequencing sample was made of peripheral blood. The receptors stem from a man between 45 and 60 years old with active COVID-19.

The rearrangement uses TRBV7-2 and TRBJ2-7; D possibly corresponds to TRBD1 (8 bases). Germline V gene lookup returns CDR1 SGHTA and CDR2 FQGNSA. The CDR3 is made up of 15 amino acids. V lost 9 bases, J lost 0 bases, and 18 bases lay in between. CDR3 region: CASQQGGYSSYEQYF. The CDR3 region has the DNA TGTGCCAGTCAACAGGGGGGGTATAGCTCCTACGAGCAGTACTTC.

This chain joins TRBV11-2 and TRBJ2-7, with TRBD1 identical over 9 bases. Germline CDR1 and CDR2: SGHAT and FQNNGV. V trimming: 6 bases; J trimming: 3 bases; junction bases outside the gene matches: 9. The CDR3 spans 15 residues. CDR3 amino acids: CASRPLGTGLYEQYF. The CDR3 DNA reads TGTGCCAGCAGGCCCCTCGGGACAGGGCTCTACGAGCAGTACTTC.

The chain joins TRBV27 to TRBJ2-5, with 7 bases identical to TRBD1. This CDR3 spans 13 amino acids. CDR1 and CDR2 from the germline V gene are MNHEY and SMNVEV (reference sequence). V lost 6 bases, J lost 4 bases, and 5 bases stayed unmatched. CDR3 coding DNA: TGTGCCAGCAGATCGACAGGGCCAGAGACCCAGTACTTC. Its translation is CASRSTGPETQYF.

The chain couples TRBV6-2 or TRBV6-3 to TRBJ2-7; 9 nucleotides align to TRBD1. Germline trimming cut 3 bases from V and 3 bases from J; bases unmatched to any gene: 6. Per germline, CDR1 MNHEY and CDR2 SVGEGT. This CDR3 is 15 amino acids long. The CDR3 DNA reads TGTGCCAGCAGTTATGAGGGACAGGGAATCTACGAGCAGTACTTC. Amino acid sequence: CASSYEGQGIYEQYF.

The chain has TRBV7-3 and TRBJ1-1; TRBD1 is a possible D gene (5 bases). The CDR3 is made up of 13 amino acids. The germline V and J ends were trimmed by 5 bases and 1 base, with 8 bases remaining between them. Germline CDR1 and CDR2: SGHTA and FQGTGA. CDR3 DNA: TGTGCCAGCAGCCCACAGGAGAACACTGAAGCTTTCTTT. Translation gives CASSPQENTEAFF.

The chain links TRBV11-2 to TRBJ1-2, with 7 positions matching TRBD1. The CDR3 has 15 amino acids. The V gene's germline CDR1 is SGHAT and CDR2 FQNNGV. With 1 base clipped from V and 3 bases from J, the junction kept 5 bases outside the gene matches. The CDR3 coding sequence is TGTGCCAGCAGCTTAGGGGGGACAGACCACTATGGCTACACCTTC. This codes for CASSLGGTDHYGYTF.

The chain employs TRBV7-9 and TRBJ1-6; 7 bases fit TRBD1. J was trimmed by 7 bases and V by 3 bases; bases with no gene match: 3. The germline gives CDR1 SEHNR, CDR2 FQNEAQ (reference sequence). This CDR3 comprises 14 residues. CDR3 protein: CASSFGQVNSPLHF. The DNA of the CDR3 is TGTGCCAGCAGCTTCGGACAGGTGAATTCACCCCTCCACTTT.

The chain links TRBV19 to TRBJ2-6; D might be TRBD1 (7 bases). CDR3 length: 18 residues. CDR1 LNHDA and CDR2 SQIVND come from the germline V gene (reference sequence). V lost 4 bases and J lost 7, with 23 bases in between. The CDR3 reads CASSTPGRGVSVANVLTF. The CDR3 region has the DNA TGTGCCAGTAGTACCCCCGGCAGGGGGGTTTCTGTCGCCAACGTCCTGACTTTC.

This chain connects TRBV4-1 to TRBJ1-5; 8 nucleotides agree with TRBD1. This CDR3 is built from 15 residues. CDR1 MGHRA and CDR2 YSYEKL come from the germline V gene. The V segment lost 4 bases and the J segment 6 bases; nucleotides outside the gene matches: 8. This CDR3 reads CASSLDRGFRQPQHF. The CDR3 DNA is TGCGCCAGCAGCCTTGACAGGGGATTTCGTCAGCCCCAGCATTTT.

The chain uses TRBV9 and TRBJ2-7; 12 bases fit TRBD1. The CDR3 consists of 16 residues. Germline V lookup: CDR1 SGDLS, CDR2 YYNGEE. With V trimmed by 7 bases and J by 4 bases, 12 bases remained unmatched. CDR3: CASGAGTGGEGYEQYF. CDR3 nucleotide sequence: TGTGCCAGCGGGGCTGGGACAGGGGGCGAGGGATACGAGCAGTACTTC.

This clone was recorded only once. V is TRBV14 and J is TRBJ1-1; D is ambiguous. The CDR3 sequence is 14 residues long. CDR1 is SGHDN and CDR2 is FVKESK in the germline V gene. V dropped 4 bases and J dropped 4 bases, with 13 bases sitting between them. CDR3 region: CASSPPGVPTEAFF. Written as DNA, the CDR3 is TGTGCCAGCAGCCCCCCCGGGGTTCCCACTGAAGCTTTCTTT.

The chain couples TRBV10-3 to TRBJ2-1; 12 nucleotides agree with TRBD1. With 0 bases clipped from V and 7 bases from J, the junction kept 4 bases outside the gene matches. CDR1 and CDR2 (germline): ENHRY, SYGVKD. The CDR3 totals 16 residues. CDR3 coding DNA: TGTGCCATCAGTGAGTCGGGACAGGGGGCGTTAAATGAGCAGTTCTTC. This codes for CAISESGQGALNEQFF.

The rearrangement links TRBV11-3 to TRBJ2-7; TRBD1 aligns across 7 bases. J lost 3 bases, V lost 5 bases, and 4 bases had no gene match. CDR3 length: 13 residues. The V gene's germline CDR1 is SGHNT and CDR2 YENEEA. The CDR3 is CASSRQGNYEQYF. CDR3 coding DNA: TGTGCCAGCAGCAGACAGGGCAACTACGAGCAGTACTTC.

This chain joins TRBV24-1 and TRBJ2-6; D is uncertain. Germline CDR1 KGHDR, CDR2 SFDVKD. The CDR3 spans 15 residues. Trimming shortened V by 5 bases and J by 0 bases, and 7 bases separated the two germline ends. CDR3 sequence: CATSASRSGANVLTF. CDR3 DNA sequence: TGTGCCACCAGTGCCTCCCGCTCTGGGGCCAACGTCCTGACTTTC.

The rearrangement joins TRBV6-4 to TRBJ1-5; maybe TRBD1 (5 bases). Deletions cut 5 bases from V and 2 bases from J, with 13 bases between. Germline-derived CDR1 and CDR2 are MRHNA and SNTAGT. CDR3 length equals 15 residues. CDR3 sequence reads: CASSPGGGGNQPQHF. The CDR3 DNA reads TGTGCCAGCAGTCCCGGTGGGGGGGGCAATCAGCCCCAGCATTTT.

This chain uses TRBV28 with TRBJ2-7; maybe TRBD1 (5 bases). CDR1 and CDR2 from the germline V gene are MDHEN and SYDVKM. The germline V and J ends were trimmed by 2 bases and 3 bases, with 8 bases remaining between them. This CDR3 is 13 amino acids long. CDR3 coding DNA: TGTGCCAGCAGTTTAGGGGCTTTCTACGAGCAGTACTTC. It yields the protein CASSLGAFYEQYF.

V usage is TRBV11-2 and J usage is TRBJ2-6; D unclear. Trimming removed 8 bases from V and 2 bases from J, with 10 bases in between. The CDR3 extends over 14 amino acids. Per the germline V gene, CDR1 is SGHAT and CDR2 is FQNNGV. CDR3 amino acids: CASSTRPGANVLTF. The DNA for the CDR3 is TGTGCCAGCTCCACACGCCCTGGGGCCAACGTCCTGACTTTC.

This clone was seen once. The V gene is TRBV19, the J gene TRBJ1-2; 8 bases are shared with TRBD1. Germline loops: CDR1 LNHDA, CDR2 SQIVND (reference sequence). The CDR3 sequence is 15 residues long. After removal of 5 bases from V and 6 bases from J, the junction contained 11 bases not matched to a gene. CDR3 region: CASSFWDRINHGYTF. The CDR3 DNA reads TGTGCCAGTAGTTTCTGGGACAGGATCAACCATGGCTACACCTTC.

CDR3: CASSISGGSYNEQFF. The CDR3 region has the DNA TGTGCCAGTAGTATATCGGGGGGATCCTACAATGAGCAGTTCTTC. The chain links TRBV19 to TRBJ2-1; 7 bases line up with TRBD2. Losses at the gene ends were 2 bases for V and 1 base for J; bases not matched to a gene: 2. The CDR3 is made up of 15 amino acids. CDR1 LNHDA and CDR2 SQIVND come from the germline V gene (reference sequence).

The table lists this clone with a few counts. V gene TRBV5-6 combines with J gene TRBJ2-7; 11 bases map to TRBD2. Per the germline V gene, CDR1 is SGHDT and CDR2 is YYEEEE. Trimming cost V 4 bases and J 5 bases; bases outside gene matches: 11. This CDR3 spans 16 amino acids. In DNA form, the CDR3 reads TGTGCCAGCAGCACCTTACTAGCGGGAGCGAAACACGAGCAGTACTTC. It translates to CASSTLLAGAKHEQYF.

This rearrangement joins TRBV3-1 (or the pseudogene TRBV3-2) to TRBJ2-7; 9 positions agree with TRBD2. V lost 6 bases to trimming and J lost 3 bases; unmatched junction nucleotides: 6. Germline lookup yields CDR1 LGHDT and CDR2 YNNKEL (reference sequence). The CDR3 loop spans 14 amino acids. The CDR3 loop reads CASSRSGRDYEQYF. The CDR3 region has the DNA TGTGCCAGCAGTCGTAGCGGGAGAGACTACGAGCAGTACTTC.

V and J are TRBV4-1 and TRBJ2-3, with TRBD2 as a possible D gene (5 bases). Trimming took off 0 bases at V and 7 bases at J, with 14 bases between the two ends. The CDR3 runs to 15 residues. Germline CDR1 MGHRA, CDR2 YSYEKL. The CDR3 reads CASSQEPGILNTQYF. The DNA for the CDR3 is TGCGCCAGCAGCCAAGAGCCCGGGATCCTTAATACGCAGTATTTT.

This sequence joins TRBV4-3 and TRBJ2-7; 7 bases line up with TRBD1. The germline gives CDR1 LGHNA, CDR2 YSLEER. The CDR3 totals 15 residues. Germline trimming cut 0 bases from V and 2 bases from J; bases unmatched to any gene: 4. CDR3 nucleotides: TGCGCCAGCAGCCAAGACCCCGGGACAGCCTACGAGCAGTACTTC. Translated: CASSQDPGTAYEQYF.

This rearrangement joins TRBV7-9 to TRBJ2-6; 9 bases match TRBD1. Per the germline V gene, CDR1 is SEHNR and CDR2 is FQNEAQ (reference sequence). V was clipped by 7 bases and J by 2 bases; unmatched bases: 9. This CDR3 region has 17 residues. The CDR3 coding sequence is TGTGCCAGCATTCCCCGGGACAGGGTTGCTGGGGCCAACGTCCTGACTTTC. As protein: CASIPRDRVAGANVLTF.

This clone was observed a few times. The gene calls are TRBV3-1 (or the pseudogene TRBV3-2) and TRBJ2-4; D is ambiguous. The V gene lost 1 base and the J gene lost 2 bases, with 9 bases spanning the gap. The CDR3 loop spans 15 amino acids. The germline gives CDR1 LGHDT, CDR2 YNNKEL (reference sequence). CDR3 bases: TGTGCCAGCAGCCAAGCTCCGGGTTCCAAAAACATTCAGTACTTC. Translating gives CASSQAPGSKNIQYF.

The chain links TRBV7-9 to TRBJ1-1, with D tentatively TRBD1 (6 bases). Germline V gives CDR1 SEHNR, CDR2 FQNEAQ (reference sequence). This CDR3 is 11 amino acids long. V was pared by 4 bases and J by 7 bases, with 7 bases between. CDR3: CASSSGVEAFF. CDR3 DNA: TGTGCCAGCAGCTCAGGGGTTGAAGCTTTCTTT.

The chain joins TRBV4-2 to TRBJ1-6; possibly TRBD1 for D (6 bases). This CDR3 contains 15 residues. V gave up 0 bases and J gave up 9 bases, with 12 bases separating them. Germline V gives CDR1 LGHNA, CDR2 YNFKEQ. The CDR3: CASSQDRTVGSPLHF. CDR3 in DNA: TGTGCCAGCAGCCAAGATAGGACAGTGGGTTCACCCCTCCACTTT.

The chain couples TRBV18 to TRBJ1-1; the D gene is possibly TRBD1 (6 bases). The CDR3 consists of 14 residues. Trimming shortened V by 2 bases and J by 8 bases, and 15 bases separated the two germline ends. Germline CDR1 is KGHSH and CDR2 is LQKENI. Written as DNA, the CDR3 is TGTGCCAGCTCACCATTGGACAGTATCCTCGAAGCTTTCTTT. The encoded protein is CASSPLDSILEAFF. Full variable domain (rest looked up from reference TRBV18 and TRBJ1-1): NAGVMQNPRHLVRRRGQEARLRCSPMKGHSHVYWYRQLPEEGLKFMVYLQKENIIDESGMPKERFSAEFPKEGPSILRIQQVVRGDSAAYFCASSPLDSILEAFFGQGTRLTVV.